The 5 T cell receptor beta chains reported below all come from one sample, sequenced in a study of T cell repertoires in cytomegalovirus infection. MiXCR, applied by TCRdb to the reads, yields one record per CDR3 protein. This table has about 160,000 distinct CDR3 sequences, 17% appearing once. The sample taken for sequencing was CD8+ T cells from PBMCs. Every receptor here comes from a human donor in good health (CMV status not recorded). Some clones in this sample may be carry-over from other donors' samples.

In this sample, this clonotype turned up a few times. The chain couples TRBV6-5 to TRBJ2-3; D perhaps matches TRBD2 (5 bases). This CDR3 region has 17 residues. The V gene's germline CDR1 is MNHEY and CDR2 SVGAGI. V was shortened by 4 bases and J by 1 base, with 18 bases between the two germline ends. CDR3 region: CASSSPTDWAGTDTQYF. CDR3 bases: TGTGCCAGCAGTTCCCCTACGGACTGGGCAGGCACAGATACGCAGTATTTT.

The V and J genes are TRBV4-3 and TRBJ2-7; 11 positions agree with TRBD1. The ends lost 2 bases at V and 3 bases at J; junction bases unmatched: 9. This CDR3 is built from 17 residues. Germline assignment: CDR1 LGHNA and CDR2 YSLEER. In DNA, the CDR3 is TGCGCCAGCAGCCAAACCCAGACGGGACAGGGGGGCTACGAGCAGTACTTC. This codes for CASSQTQTGQGGYEQYF.

CDR3 nucleotides: TGTGCCAGCAGCTCCCGGACTAGCGGGATGCAATACGAGCAGTACTTC. The encoded protein is CASSSRTSGMQYEQYF. The chain combines TRBV28 with TRBJ2-7; 12 bases line up with TRBD2. V lost 6 bases, J lost 4 bases, and 10 bases stayed unmatched. Per the germline V gene, CDR1 is MDHEN and CDR2 is SYDVKM. The CDR3 consists of 16 residues. The entire variable domain, with the rest obtained from reference TRBV28 and TRBJ2-7, is as follows: DVKVTQSSRYLVKRTGEKVFLECVQDMDHENMFWYRQDPGLGLRLIYFSYDVKMKEKGDIPEGYSVSREKKERFSLILESASTNQTSMYLCASSSRTSGMQYEQYFGPGTRLTVT.

The chain carries TRBV28 and TRBJ1-1; D unclear. The CDR3 extends over 13 amino acids. V was cut by 5 bases and J by 6 bases, with 13 bases left in between. Germline-derived CDR1 and CDR2 are MDHEN and SYDVKM. The CDR3 sequence is CASSILEKAEAFF. CDR3 DNA sequence: TGTGCCAGCAGTATATTGGAGAAGGCTGAAGCTTTCTTT.

J is TRBJ2-2 and V is TRBV28; D unclear. The germline V gene has CDR1 MDHEN and CDR2 SYDVKM. The CDR3 is made up of 16 amino acids. Trimming pared 6 bases from V and 1 base from J, leaving 15 bases between. The CDR3, as DNA: TGTGCCAGCAGCATTGTATTGGCAGAGAACACCGGGGAGCTGTTTTTT. Translating gives CASSIVLAENTGELFF.